Given below is one T cell receptor (beta chain) in context. This entry belongs to a study of prognosis after radiotherapy for stage I lung cancer. The study amplified the TCR beta CDR3 region from genomic DNA. This amplification was carried out by two rounds of multiplex PCR. Gene-specific TRBV and TRBJ primers were used in PCR round one. TCRdb recomputed calls from the multiplex PCR reads with MiXCR, one row per CDR3 protein. The sample holds more than 9,500 distinct CDR3 sequences, roughly 54% seen once. The CDR3 is made up of 15 amino acids. Trimming removed 3 bases from V and 10 bases from J, with 19 bases in between.

V gene TRBV12-3 or TRBV12-4 combines with J gene TRBJ2-1; no clear D. The source was PBMCs, collected before or after stereotactic body radiation therapy (not recorded which). The clonotype originates from a donor aged 50 or older with non-small cell lung cancer. The CDR3 is CASSFSRESASEQFF. CDR3 nucleotides: TGTGCCAGCAGTTTCTCTAGGGAATCTGCAAGCGAGCAGTTCTTC.